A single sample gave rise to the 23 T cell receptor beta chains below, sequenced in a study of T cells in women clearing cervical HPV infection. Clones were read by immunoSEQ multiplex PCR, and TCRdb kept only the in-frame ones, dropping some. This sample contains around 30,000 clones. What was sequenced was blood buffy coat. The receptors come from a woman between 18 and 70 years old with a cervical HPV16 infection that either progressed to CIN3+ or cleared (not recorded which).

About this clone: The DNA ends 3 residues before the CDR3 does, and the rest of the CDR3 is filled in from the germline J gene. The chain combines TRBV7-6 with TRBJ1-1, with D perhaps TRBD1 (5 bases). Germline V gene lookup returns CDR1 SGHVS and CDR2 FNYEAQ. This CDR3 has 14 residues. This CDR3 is CASSLGLAQETAFF. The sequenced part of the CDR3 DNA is TGTGCCAGCAGCTTGGGACTAGCTCAAGAGACA.

The CDR3 is CASSGGLGGGSPLFF. CDR3 bases read: TGTGCCAGCAGTGGGGGGTTGGGGGGTGGCTCACCG. J is TRBJ2-2 and V is TRBV2, with a tentative D call TRBD2 (6 bases). Sequencing ends 3 residues short of the CDR3 end; the germline J gene provides the rest. CDR3 length: 15 residues. Germline CDR1 SNHLY, CDR2 FYNNEI.

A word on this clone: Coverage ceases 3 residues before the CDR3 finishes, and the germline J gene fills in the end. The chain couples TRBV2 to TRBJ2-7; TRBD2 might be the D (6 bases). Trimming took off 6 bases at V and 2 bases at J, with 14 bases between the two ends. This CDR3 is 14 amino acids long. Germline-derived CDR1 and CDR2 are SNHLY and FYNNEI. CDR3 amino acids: CASRVAGTTYEQYF. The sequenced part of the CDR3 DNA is TGTGCCAGCAGGGTGGCGGGGACCACCTACGAG. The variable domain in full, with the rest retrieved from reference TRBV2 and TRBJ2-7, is EPEVTQTPSHQVTQMGQEVILRCVPISNHLYFYWYRQILGQKVEFLVSFYNNEISEKSEIFDDQFSVERPDGSNFTLKIRSTKLEDSAMYFCASRVAGTTYEQYFGPGTRLTVT.

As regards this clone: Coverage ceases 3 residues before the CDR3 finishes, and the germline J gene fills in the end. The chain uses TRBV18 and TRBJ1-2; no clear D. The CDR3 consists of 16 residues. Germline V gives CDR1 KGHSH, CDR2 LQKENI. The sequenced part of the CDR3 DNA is TGTGCCAGCTCACCATGGACTGACTCCAAAAACTACGAC. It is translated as CASSPWTDSKNYD. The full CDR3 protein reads CASSPWTDSKNYDYTF.

CDR3: CASQGLAGGETQYF. Partial CDR3 DNA: TGTGCCAGCCAGGGACTAGCGGGGGGAGAGACG. The chain carries TRBV12-3 or TRBV12-4 and TRBJ2-3, with 15 nucleotides matching TRBD2. The CDR3 end falls 3 residues outside the read, so it is completed with the germline J gene. The CDR3 loop spans 14 amino acids.

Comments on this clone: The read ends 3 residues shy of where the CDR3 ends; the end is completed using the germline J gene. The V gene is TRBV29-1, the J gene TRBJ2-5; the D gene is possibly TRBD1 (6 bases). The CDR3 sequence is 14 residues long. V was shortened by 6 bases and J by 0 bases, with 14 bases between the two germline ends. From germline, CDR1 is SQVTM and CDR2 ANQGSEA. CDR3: CSVSGKGDQETQYF. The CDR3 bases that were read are TGCAGCGTCTCAGGGAAGGGGGACCAAGAGACC.

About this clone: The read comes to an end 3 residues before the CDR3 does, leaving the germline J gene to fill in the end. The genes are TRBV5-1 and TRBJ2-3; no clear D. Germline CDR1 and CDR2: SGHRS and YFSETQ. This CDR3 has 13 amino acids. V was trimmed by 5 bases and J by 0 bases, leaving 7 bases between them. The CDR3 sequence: CASRLSSTDTQYF. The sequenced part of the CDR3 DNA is TGCGCCAGCAGACTTTCTAGCACAGATACG.

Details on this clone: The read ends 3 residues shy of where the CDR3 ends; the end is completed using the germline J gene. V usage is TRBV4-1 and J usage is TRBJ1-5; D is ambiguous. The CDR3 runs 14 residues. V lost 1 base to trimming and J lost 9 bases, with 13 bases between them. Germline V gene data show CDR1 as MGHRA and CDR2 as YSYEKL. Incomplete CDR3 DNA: TGCGCCAGCAGCCAAGGGACTGTGGGTGGGCCC. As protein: CASSQGTVGGP. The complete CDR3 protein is CASSQGTVGGPQHF.

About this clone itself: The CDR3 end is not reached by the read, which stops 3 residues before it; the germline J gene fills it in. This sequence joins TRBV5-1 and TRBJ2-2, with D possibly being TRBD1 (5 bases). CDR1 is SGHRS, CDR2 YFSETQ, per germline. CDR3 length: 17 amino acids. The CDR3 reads CASSLLPFREQSEKLFF. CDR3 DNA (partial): TGCGCCAGCAGCTTGCTCCCCTTCAGGGAACAGAGTGAAAAG.

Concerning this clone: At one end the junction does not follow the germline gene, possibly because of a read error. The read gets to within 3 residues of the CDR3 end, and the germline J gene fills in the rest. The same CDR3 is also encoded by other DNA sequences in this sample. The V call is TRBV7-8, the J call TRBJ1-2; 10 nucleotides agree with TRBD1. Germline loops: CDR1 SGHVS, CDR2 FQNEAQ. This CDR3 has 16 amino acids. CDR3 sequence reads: CASSLTGTGVIDGYTF. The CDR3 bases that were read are TGTGCCAGCAGCTTAACCGGGACAGGGGTAATAGATGGA.

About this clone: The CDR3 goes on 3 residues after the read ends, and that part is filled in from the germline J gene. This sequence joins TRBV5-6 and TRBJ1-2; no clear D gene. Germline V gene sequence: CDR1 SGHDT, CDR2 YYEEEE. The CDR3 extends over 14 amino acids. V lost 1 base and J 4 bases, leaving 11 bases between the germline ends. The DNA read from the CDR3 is TGTGCCAGCAGCTTGCGGGGAGAAATCTATGGC. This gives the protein CASSLRGEIYG. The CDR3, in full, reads CASSLRGEIYGYTF.

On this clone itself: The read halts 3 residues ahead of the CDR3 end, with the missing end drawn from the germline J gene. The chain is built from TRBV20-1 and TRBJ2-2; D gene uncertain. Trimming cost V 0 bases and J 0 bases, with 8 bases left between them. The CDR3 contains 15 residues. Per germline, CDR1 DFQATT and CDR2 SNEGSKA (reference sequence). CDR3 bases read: TGCAGTGCTAGAGATTTCCATTCGAACACCGGGGAG. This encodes CSARDFHSNTGE. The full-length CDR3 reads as CSARDFHSNTGELFF.

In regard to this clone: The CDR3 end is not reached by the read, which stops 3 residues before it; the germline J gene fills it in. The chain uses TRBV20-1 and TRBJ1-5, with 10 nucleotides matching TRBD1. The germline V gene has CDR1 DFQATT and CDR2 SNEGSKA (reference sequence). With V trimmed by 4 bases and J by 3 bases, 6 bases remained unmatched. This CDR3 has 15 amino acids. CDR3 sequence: CSAKTGGRDNQPQHF. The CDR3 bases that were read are TGCAGTGCTAAGACAGGGGGCAGGGACAATCAGCCC.

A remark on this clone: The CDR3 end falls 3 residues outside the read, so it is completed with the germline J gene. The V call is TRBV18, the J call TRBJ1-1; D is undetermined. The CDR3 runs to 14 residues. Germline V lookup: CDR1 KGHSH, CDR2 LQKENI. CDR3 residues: CASSPSPVGETAFF. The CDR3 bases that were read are TGTGCCAGCTCACCCTCTCCCGTCGGGGAGACA.

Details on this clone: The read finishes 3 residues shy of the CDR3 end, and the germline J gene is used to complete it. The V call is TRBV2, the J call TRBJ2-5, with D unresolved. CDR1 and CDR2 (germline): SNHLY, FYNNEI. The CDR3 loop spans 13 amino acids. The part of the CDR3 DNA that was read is TGTGCCAGCAGTATATTAACCACAGATACC. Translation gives CASSILTTDT. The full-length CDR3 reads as CASSILTTDTQYF.

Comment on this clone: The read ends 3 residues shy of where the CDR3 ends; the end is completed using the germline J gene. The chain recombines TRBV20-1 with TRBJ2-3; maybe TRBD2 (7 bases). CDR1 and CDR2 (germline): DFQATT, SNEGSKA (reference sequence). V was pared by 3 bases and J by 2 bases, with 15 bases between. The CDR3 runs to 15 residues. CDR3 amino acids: CSASMRGPFTDTQYF. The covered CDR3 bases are TGCAGTGCTAGTATGCGGGGGCCATTCACAGATACG.

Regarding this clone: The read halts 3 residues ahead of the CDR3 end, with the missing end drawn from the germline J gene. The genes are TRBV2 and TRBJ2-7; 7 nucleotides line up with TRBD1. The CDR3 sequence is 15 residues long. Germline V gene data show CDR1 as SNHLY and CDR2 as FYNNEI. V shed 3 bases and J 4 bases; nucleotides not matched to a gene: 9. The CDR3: CASSEGTGDLYEQYF. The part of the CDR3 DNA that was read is TGTGCCAGCAGTGAGGGTACAGGGGACCTTTACGAG.

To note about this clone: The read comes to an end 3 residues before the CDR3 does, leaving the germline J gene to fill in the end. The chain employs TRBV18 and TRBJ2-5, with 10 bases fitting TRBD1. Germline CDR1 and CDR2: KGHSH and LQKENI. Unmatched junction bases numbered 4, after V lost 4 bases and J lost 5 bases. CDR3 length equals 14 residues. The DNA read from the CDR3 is TGTGCCAGCTCACTTTCGGACAGGGGGGAGACC. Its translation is CASSLSDRGET. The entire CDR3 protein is CASSLSDRGETQYF. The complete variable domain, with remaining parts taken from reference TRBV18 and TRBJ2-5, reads NAGVMQNPRHLVRRRGQEARLRCSPMKGHSHVYWYRQLPEEGLKFMVYLQKENIIDESGMPKERFSAEFPKEGPSILRIQQVVRGDSAAYFCASSLSDRGETQYFGPGTRLLVL.

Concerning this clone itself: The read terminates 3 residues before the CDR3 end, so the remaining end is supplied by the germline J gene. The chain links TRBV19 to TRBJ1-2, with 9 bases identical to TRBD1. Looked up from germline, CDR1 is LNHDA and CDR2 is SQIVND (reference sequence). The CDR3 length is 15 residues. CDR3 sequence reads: CASSPLGTGLYDYTF. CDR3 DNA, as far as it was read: TGTGCCAGTAGCCCCCTAGGGACAGGGCTCTACGAC. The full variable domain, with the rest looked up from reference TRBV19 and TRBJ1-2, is DGGITQSPKYLFRKEGQNVTLSCEQNLNHDAMYWYRQDPGQGLRLIYYSQIVNDFQKGDIAEGYSVSREKKESFPLTVTSAQKNPTAFYLCASSPLGTGLYDYTFGSGTRLTVV.

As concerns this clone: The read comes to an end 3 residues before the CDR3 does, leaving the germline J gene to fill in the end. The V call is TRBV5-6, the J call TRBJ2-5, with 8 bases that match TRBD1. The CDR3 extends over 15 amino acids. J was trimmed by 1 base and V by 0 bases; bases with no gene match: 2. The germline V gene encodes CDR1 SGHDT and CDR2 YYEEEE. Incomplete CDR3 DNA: TGTGCCAGCAGCTTGGATGGGACAGGCCAAGAGACC. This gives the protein CASSLDGTGQET. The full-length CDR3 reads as CASSLDGTGQETQYF.

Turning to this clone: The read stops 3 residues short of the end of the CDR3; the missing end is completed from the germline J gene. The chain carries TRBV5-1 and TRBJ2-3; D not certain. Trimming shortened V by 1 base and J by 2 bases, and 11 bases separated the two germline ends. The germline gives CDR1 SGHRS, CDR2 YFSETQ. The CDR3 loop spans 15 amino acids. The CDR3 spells CASSLRRVNTDTQYF. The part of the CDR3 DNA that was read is TGCGCCAGCAGCTTGCGTAGGGTAAACACAGATACG.

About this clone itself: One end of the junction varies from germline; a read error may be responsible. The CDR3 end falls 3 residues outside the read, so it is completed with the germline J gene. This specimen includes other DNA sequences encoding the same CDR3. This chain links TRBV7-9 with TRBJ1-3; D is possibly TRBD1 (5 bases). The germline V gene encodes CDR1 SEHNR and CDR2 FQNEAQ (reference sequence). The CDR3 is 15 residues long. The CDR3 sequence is CASSSSRDSGNTIYF. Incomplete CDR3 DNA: TGTGCCAGCAGCTCCTCGAGGGACTCTGGAAACACA.

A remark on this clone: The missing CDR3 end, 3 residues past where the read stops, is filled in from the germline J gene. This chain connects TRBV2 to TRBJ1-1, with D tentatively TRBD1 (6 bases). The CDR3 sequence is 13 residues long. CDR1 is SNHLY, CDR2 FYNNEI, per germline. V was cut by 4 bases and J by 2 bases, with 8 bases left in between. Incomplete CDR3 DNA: TGTGCCAGCAGTGTGGGGGCTAACACTGAA. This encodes CASSVGANTE. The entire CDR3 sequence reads CASSVGANTEAFF.